This T cell receptor beta chain was identified in a study of synovial regulatory T cells in juvenile arthritis. The CDR3 is 11 amino acids. There is no recorded DNA. The germline gives CDR1 SNHLY, CDR2 FYNNEI. Measured by frequency, this clone is large. Synovial fluid was collected with matched peripheral blood from each patient with active arthritis. This table comes from immunoSEQ multiplex PCR, and its TCRdb copy is limited to in-frame clones, with some not included. The specimen's table records more than 1,500 clones. The V and J genes are TRBV2 and TRBJ1-4. The receptor was derived from a donor younger than 30 with juvenile idiopathic arthritis. Specimen: Treg cells from the synovium. This CDR3 reads CASGTGGVLFF.